This note documents a single T cell receptor (beta chain) sequence. Its antigen is unknown. No base quality information exists; no much larger clone differs at one position. All of the isolated RNA was reverse transcribed with the High Capacity cDNA Reverse Transcription Kit, so expressed TCRB transcripts were sequenced. Stem cell-like memory T cell samples underwent survey-depth immunoSEQ sequencing, averaging about 1 million total reads per sample. Sorted cells were lysed in RLT buffer and RNA was extracted with DNase-treated RNeasy Micro or Mini kits, depending on cell number. Each cell subset was processed on its own to prevent cross-contamination, while patient and healthy donor samples were processed together. TCRB sequences were amplified from cDNA with the immunoSEQ multiplex PCR, producing 87-bp fragments spanning the CDR3 region. Sequencing of the amplicons was performed on the Illumina HiSeq platform. For the original study's pipeline: Synthetic template baselines were used to correct PCR bias computationally, reads within Hamming distance 2 were collapsed together, and singletons that could not be merged were discarded. Reads were aligned against IMGT so that V, D and J genes, CDR3 length and insertions or deletions at six rearrangement sites could be assigned. Within each subset, clonotype counts were normalized to sorted cell number, and only after that were true diversity and Gini coefficients computed with the tcR R package. The overlap coefficient, calculated on TCRB nucleotide sequences, was used to measure repertoire sharing. Not all clones reach the TCRdb copy of this immuneACCESS table, which keeps in-frame sequences only. Checked studies attribute under half of the gap to unresolved V genes and leave the rest unexplained. Clone size and the V and J calls come from that table; the DNA yielded D and trimming. This sample has about 16,000 clones in its table, and approximately 50% of those were observed once. The ten top clones hold roughly 0.45% of the sample.

CDR1 and CDR2 were assigned from the germline V gene as SGHAT and FQNNGV. Trimming costs V 4 bases and J 1 base, and their ends lie 13 bases apart. Measured from the cysteine to the phenylalanine, the CDR3 is 15 residues long. Just CDR3 DNA is preserved here, 45 bases in frame from base 1. Each donor gave one peripheral blood draw, averaging approximately 110 mL, which was collected into heparinised tubes. A BD FACSAria II and a panel including CD45RO, CCR7, CD25, CD127, CD95 and CD27 were used to sort naive, central memory, regulatory and stem cell-like memory CD4+ T cells. All sorted populations exceeded 95% purity. PBMCs were isolated right away by Lymphoprep density gradient centrifugation and were stained directly, without culture. To minimize batch effects, samples were stained and sorted in pairs, one healthy donor with one patient per experiment. The source of the sample is a study of beta chain features in type 1 diabetes (dated by TCRdb to the late 2010s). Turning to the overall study: No differences in mean age, gender distribution, total cell number or subset yield were found between patients and healthy donors. Whereas all 28 donors provided naive and central memory subsets, regulatory and stem cell-like memory subsets were isolated from just 8 patients and about eight healthy donors. In the study, recently diagnosed type 1 diabetes patients and matched healthy donors were compared on the TCRB repertoires of their sorted circulating CD4+ T cell subsets. A total of over 90,000,000 sorted cells were examined across all samples, and a strong correlation was observed between cell number per subset and RNA yield. Study-level results and caveats: Only small numbers of individuals were included in the HLA sub-analyses, which left unresolved whether HLA type had any influence on TCRB rearrangement. Shorter templates might be favored by PCR, yet because patient and control samples were amplified and corrected together, any such skew would affect both groups equally. Patients with type 1 diabetes made fewer insertions and deleted more nucleotides at VDJ recombination sites, implying thymic rearrangement abnormalities. Because cDNA was sequenced instead of genomic DNA, activated cells with high expression could be over-represented, although the groups did not differ in activation or CD3 levels. A moderate but significant shortening of TCRB CDR3 length was observed in type 1 diabetes patients in all four CD4+ subsets. Naive, central memory and regulatory TCRB repertoires appeared more similar among patients than among healthy donors.

The specimen was stem cell memory CD4+ T cells from blood. The intended sense of this specimen's cell subset or site label: stem cell-like memory CD4+ T cells. The sequence derives from a woman in her late teens or twenties in good health. The V and J segments used are TRBV11-2 and TRBJ2-5, and perhaps TRBD1 as D gene, on 6 matching bases. The CDR3 region reads CASSSLRGAQETQYF. The DNA sequence is as follows: TGTGCCAGCAGCTCCCTCAGGGGTGCCCAAGAGACCCAGTACTTC.